The 24 T cell receptor beta chains below all came from one sample that was sequenced in a study of early T cells in non-severe SARS-CoV-2 infection. TCRdb independently ran MiXCR on the 5' RACE reads; one entry per CDR3 protein. The sample has 21,000 or so distinct CDR3 sequences, 5% to 5.5% seen once. Sequences were obtained from whole blood. These receptors came from an adult who was a healthcare worker with PCR-confirmed SARS-CoV-2 infection or an uninfected control (not recorded which).

There are a few counts of this clonotype. This chain joins TRBV5-1 and TRBJ2-1, with 12 bases identical to TRBD2. CDR1 is SGHRS, CDR2 YFSETQ, per germline. The CDR3 runs to 18 residues. Trimming removed 7 bases from V and 4 bases from J; junction bases left unmatched: 15. CDR3 region: CASSRGGLAGGVYNEQFF. The CDR3 DNA follows: TGCGCCAGCTCCAGGGGGGGCCTAGCGGGAGGGGTATACAATGAGCAGTTCTTC.

This clonotype occurred many times. The genes are TRBV2 and TRBJ2-5; 10 nucleotides match TRBD2. The CDR3 consists of 17 residues. V trimming: 4 bases; J trimming: 7 bases; junction bases outside the gene matches: 15. CDR1 and CDR2 from the germline V gene are SNHLY and FYNNEI. CDR3 bases: TGTGCCAGCAGTGTTGGGGATCTAGCGGGAGTAGCTGGGACCCAGTACTTC. It translates to CASSVGDLAGVAGTQYF. Looking up the rest from reference TRBV2 and TRBJ2-5 gives the full variable domain: EPEVTQTPSHQVTQMGQEVILRCVPISNHLYFYWYRQILGQKVEFLVSFYNNEISEKSEIFDDQFSVERPDGSNFTLKIRSTKLEDSAMYFCASSVGDLAGVAGTQYFGPGTRLLVL.

This clonotype was counted at least ten times. The gene calls are TRBV18 and TRBJ1-1; weak D call: TRBD1 (5 bases). The CDR3 sequence is 15 residues long. From germline, CDR1 is KGHSH and CDR2 LQKENI. V was shortened by 0 bases and J by 0 bases, with 8 bases between the two germline ends. Written as DNA, the CDR3 is TGTGCCAGCTCACCACCGAGACAGCTGAACACTGAAGCTTTCTTT. Protein sequence: CASSPPRQLNTEAFF.

This clonotype showed up just a few times. V usage is TRBV12-3 or TRBV12-4 and J usage is TRBJ2-1; 12 bases match TRBD2. The CDR3 is 15 residues long. Losses at the gene ends were 5 bases for V and 6 bases for J; bases not matched to a gene: 5. The CDR3, as DNA: TGTGCCAGCAGTCCCGGACTAGCGGGGCTCAATGAGCAGTTCTTC. The encoded protein is CASSPGLAGLNEQFF.

This clonotype was detected a few times. This chain joins TRBV28 and TRBJ2-7, with D unresolved. CDR3 size: 12 residues. V lost 4 bases, J lost 4 bases, and 8 bases lay in between. Germline loops: CDR1 MDHEN, CDR2 SYDVKM. The CDR3 loop is CASSSQLYEQYF. The CDR3 bases are TGTGCCAGCAGTTCCCAGTTATACGAGCAGTACTTC. Variable domain in full (rest from reference TRBV28 and TRBJ2-7): DVKVTQSSRYLVKRTGEKVFLECVQDMDHENMFWYRQDPGLGLRLIYFSYDVKMKEKGDIPEGYSVSREKKERFSLILESASTNQTSMYLCASSSQLYEQYFGPGTRLTVT.

This clonotype was recorded many times. This chain uses TRBV18 with TRBJ1-3; D gene uncertain. The germline V gene encodes CDR1 KGHSH and CDR2 LQKENI. Trimming cost V 0 bases and J 3 bases, with 9 bases left between them. This CDR3 has 15 amino acids. The CDR3 nucleotides are TGTGCCAGCTCACCACCTGTCGGGATTGGAAACACCATATATTTT. Amino acid sequence: CASSPPVGIGNTIYF.

This clonotype was recorded at least ten times. The chain has TRBV11-2 and TRBJ2-7, with TRBD1 identical over 7 bases. Germline lookup yields CDR1 SGHAT and CDR2 FQNNGV. This CDR3 has 15 residues. Trimming cost V 2 bases and J 2 bases; bases outside gene matches: 6. The CDR3: CASSLSRDRAYEQYF. The CDR3 DNA reads TGTGCCAGCAGCTTAAGCCGGGACAGAGCCTACGAGCAGTACTTC.

This clonotype was seen a few times. The V call is TRBV10-3, the J call TRBJ2-6; tentative D call: TRBD2 (6 bases). The germline CDR1 and CDR2 sequences are ENHRY and SYGVKD. V lost 0 bases and J 0 bases, leaving 12 bases between the germline ends. This CDR3 comprises 18 residues. The CDR3: CAISESPGRSSGANVLTF. The CDR3 DNA reads TGTGCCATCAGTGAGTCCCCGGGGAGGTCCTCTGGGGCCAACGTCCTGACTTTC.

This clonotype has just a few counts. The V and J genes are TRBV2 and TRBJ1-6; D may be TRBD1 (6 bases). This CDR3 contains 15 residues. In germline, CDR1 is SNHLY, CDR2 FYNNEI. V was shortened by 1 base and J by 8 bases, with 12 bases between the two germline ends. The CDR3: CASSEVGGPYSPLHF. The CDR3 nucleotides are TGTGCCAGCAGTGAAGTGGGGGGGCCGTATTCACCCCTCCACTTT.

This clonotype was detected ten times or more. The gene calls are TRBV12-3 or TRBV12-4 and TRBJ1-5; TRBD1 matches 7 bases. After removal of 4 bases from V and 4 bases from J, the junction contained 4 bases not matched to a gene. This CDR3 has 14 amino acids. The CDR3 sequence: CASSYGTANQPQHF. The CDR3 bases are TGTGCCAGCAGTTACGGGACAGCAAATCAGCCCCAGCATTTT.

This clonotype was recorded at least ten times. The chain uses TRBV12-3 or TRBV12-4 and TRBJ2-7; TRBD2 matches 10 bases. CDR3 length equals 14 residues. J gave up 8 bases and V 1 base, and 5 bases lay outside the gene matches. The CDR3 sequence is CASSLGLAGAKQYF. The CDR3 nucleotides read TGTGCCAGCAGTTTAGGCCTAGCGGGAGCCAAGCAGTACTTC.

The chain combines TRBV11-2 with TRBJ2-1; 9 bases agree with TRBD2. The V and J ends lost 4 bases and 6 bases, in that order; junction bases with no gene match: 7. Per germline, CDR1 SGHAT and CDR2 FQNNGV. The CDR3 is 15 amino acids. The CDR3 DNA follows: TGTGCCAGCAGCTGGCGGGAGGGCCTCGGCAATGAGCAGTTCTTC. This encodes CASSWREGLGNEQFF.

This clonotype was detected a few times. The chain employs TRBV7-3 and TRBJ2-3, with 8 bases identical to TRBD2. Germline values: CDR1 SGHTA, CDR2 FQGTGA. Trimming took 7 bases from V and 0 from J; bases not matched to a gene: 3. The CDR3 is 14 residues long. CDR3 sequence: CASTPGGSTDTQYF. The CDR3 coding sequence is TGTGCCAGCACGCCGGGAGGGAGCACAGATACGCAGTATTTT.

This clonotype has a count of ten or more. This sequence joins TRBV10-3 and TRBJ2-7, with D hard to call. Germline loops: CDR1 ENHRY, CDR2 SYGVKD. This CDR3 is 12 amino acids long. Between the trimmed V and J ends, which lost 4 bases and 3 bases, there was a span of 7 bases. The CDR3 region has the DNA TGTGCCATCAGTGCTGGGGACTACGAGCAGTACTTC. This codes for CAISAGDYEQYF.

This clonotype was detected only a few times. This chain uses TRBV18 with TRBJ1-4, with 9 bases identical to TRBD1. This CDR3 comprises 16 residues. The germline V gene encodes CDR1 KGHSH and CDR2 LQKENI. The trim removed 0 bases at V and 7 bases at J, leaving 6 bases unmatched. The DNA for the CDR3 is TGTGCCAGCTCACCACCGGAGACAGGGGGAACTGAAAAACTGTTTTTT. Protein: CASSPPETGGTEKLFF.

J is TRBJ2-6 and V is TRBV9; D not resolved. This CDR3 spans 19 amino acids. CDR1 and CDR2 from the germline V gene are SGDLS and YYNGEE. Trimming left V 0 bases short and J 0 bases short, with 16 bases between. CDR3 amino acids: CASSVALGQFHSGANVLTF. CDR3 DNA sequence: TGTGCCAGCAGCGTAGCTCTAGGTCAGTTCCACTCTGGGGCCAACGTCCTGACTTTC.

V gene TRBV7-2 combines with J gene TRBJ2-5; D unclear. Trimming removed 5 bases at V and 4 bases at J, with 14 bases between. Germline V gene data show CDR1 as SGHTA and CDR2 as FQGNSA. This CDR3 contains 14 residues. Here the CDR3 reads CASSPADLVETQYF. The CDR3 nucleotides read TGTGCCAGCAGCCCCGCCGACCTTGTAGAGACCCAGTACTTC.

At least ten counts were recorded for this clonotype. The V call is TRBV7-2, the J call TRBJ1-4, with unresolved D. The CDR3 length is 13 residues. V was pared by 5 bases and J by 4 bases, with 8 bases between. Germline-derived CDR1 and CDR2 are SGHTA and FQGNSA. The CDR3: CASSPGSNEKLFF. Written as DNA, the CDR3 is TGTGCCAGCAGCCCCGGGAGTAATGAAAAACTGTTTTTT.

By share, this clonotype ranks as medium-sized (0.01 to 0.1%). The chain uses TRBV27 and TRBJ1-6; D is undetermined. Trimming pared 6 bases from V and 0 bases from J, leaving 15 bases between. Germline CDR1 and CDR2: MNHEY and SMNVEV (reference sequence). The CDR3 consists of 17 residues. The CDR3 protein is CASSSSTIRSYNSPLHF. CDR3 nucleotides: TGTGCCAGCAGCAGCTCAACTATCCGCTCCTATAATTCACCCCTCCACTTT.

Concerning this clonotype: This may be a read error: a much more frequent sequence differs by one nucleotide. The CDR3: CASSFIQGAEAIF. The CDR3 DNA reads as TGCGCCAGCAGCTTCATACAGGGAGCTGAAGCTATCTTT. The V and J genes are TRBV5-1 and TRBJ1-1, with D perhaps TRBD1 (6 bases). This CDR3 contains 13 residues. CDR1 SGHRS and CDR2 YFSETQ come from the germline V gene.

This clonotype was recorded many times. The gene calls are TRBV27 and TRBJ2-1; perhaps TRBD2 as D (5 bases). V lost 6 bases to trimming and J lost 4 bases, with 22 bases between them. Germline V gives CDR1 MNHEY, CDR2 SMNVEV (reference sequence). The CDR3 contains 17 residues. CDR3 sequence reads: CASRTGQRAVGYNEQFF. Here the CDR3 DNA reads TGTGCCAGCAGAACGGGTCAGAGAGCGGTGGGGTACAATGAGCAGTTCTTC.

This clonotype showed up many times. The V and J genes are TRBV18 and TRBJ1-1; 10 nucleotides agree with TRBD1. This CDR3 is 22 amino acids long. V shed 0 bases, J shed 1 base, and the junction held 20 bases outside the gene matches. CDR1 is KGHSH, CDR2 LQKENI, per germline. DNA for the CDR3: TGTGCCAGCTCACCACCGATGCCGACAGGGGGCTTTAATCACGCTTGGAACACTGAAGCTTTCTTT. It encodes CASSPPMPTGGFNHAWNTEAFF.

V is TRBV4-2 and J is TRBJ1-1; 7 nucleotides agree with TRBD1. This CDR3 is 15 amino acids long. The ends lost 0 bases at V and 1 base at J; junction bases unmatched: 2. CDR1 and CDR2 from the germline V gene are LGHNA and YNFKEQ. CDR3 in DNA: TGTGCCAGCAGCCAAGAACCAGGGGGGAACACTGAAGCTTTCTTT. Its translation is CASSQEPGGNTEAFF.

At least ten counts were recorded for this clonotype. The rearrangement uses TRBV4-2 and TRBJ2-5; TRBD2 matches at 14 bases. Germline loops: CDR1 LGHNA, CDR2 YNFKEQ. The length of the CDR3 is 21 residues. V shed 0 bases, J shed 6 bases, and the junction held 18 bases outside the gene matches. The CDR3 region has the DNA TGTGCCAGCAGCCAAGAAGAGATGACTAGCGGGAGGGTTCTCGGCATAAAGACCCAGTACTTC. Residues: CASSQEEMTSGRVLGIKTQYF.